A selection of T cell receptor beta chains follows, all from one sample in a study of control samples from healthy donors and cancer patients. Sequenced by immunoSEQ multiplex PCR; TCRdb stores in-frame clones only, minus some. The table shows approximately 98,000 clones, with about 80% occurring only once. Sequenced: blood. The receptors originated from a man in his late teens or twenties in good health. Both conserved end residues are trimmed from each CDR3. Fields, in order: V gene, clone size, CDR3 protein. Where a row states a size, it is once, few, many or the class of an expanded clone; other rows omit it.

V: TRBV19
size: .
CDR3: ASKDGGRKAF

V: TRBV10-3
size: .
CDR3: AISESTSGRDTQY

V: TRBV5-1
size: .
CDR3: ASRVTGVNTEAF

V: TRBV14
size: .
CDR3: ASSHVPRGPQETQY

V: TRBV6-2/TRBV6-3
size: .
CDR3: ASSRWNQPQH

V: TRBV7-2
size: .
CDR3: ASSRDGPGHNADTQY

V: TRBV6-2/TRBV6-3
size: once
CDR3: ASSYGGTEQY

V: TRBV3-1/TRBV3-2
size: .
CDR3: ASSQGVTAFRGYT

V: TRBV19
size: .
CDR3: ASRADRGLGGYT

V: TRBV19
size: .
CDR3: ASSMYGDNYGYT

V: TRBV7-2
size: .
CDR3: ASSLERGSEKLF

V: TRBV7-8
size: once
CDR3: ASSLEGSGGARTDTQY

V: TRBV5-1
size: .
CDR3: ASSLSDNEQF

V: TRBV2
size: .
CDR3: ASSYRANRNYGYT